The clone carrying this T cell receptor beta chain came up many times. This sample is drawn from a study of CD8+CD57+ T cells in acquired aplastic anemia. Across the whole study: Sorted cells (CD4+ and CD8+) yielded DNA amounts that averaged approximately 3.2 ug.

Germline assignment: CDR1 SNHLY and CDR2 FYNNEI. This CDR3 contains 15 residues. V shed 10 bases, J shed 4 bases, and the junction held 12 bases outside the gene matches. Genomic DNA, the template, was used for profiling of the TCR beta VDJ and CDR3. TCRdb independently ran MiXCR on the reads; one entry per CDR3 protein. Here the sample spans 200,000 to 250,000 distinct CDR3 sequences, roughly 45% being singletons. Patients chosen for sequencing had CD8+CD57+ cells that had expanded, as shown by flow cytometry. Each patient carried a diagnosis of severe acquired aplastic anemia. None of the patients had been given any therapy when their blood was sampled.

This chain joins TRBV2 and TRBJ2-3, with 9 positions matching TRBD1. The clonotype comes from a human donor with aplastic anemia. The specimen was sorted CD4+, CD8+, or CD8+CD57+ T cells (not recorded which) from PBMCs. The CDR3 sequence is CANSAGTGRADTQYF. The CDR3 DNA is TGTGCCAACTCGGCAGGGACAGGGCGGGCAGATACGCAGTATTTT. Based on the CDR3 plus reference TRBV2 and TRBJ2-3, the full variable domain is EPEVTQTPSHQVTQMGQEVILRCVPISNHLYFYWYRQILGQKVEFLVSFYNNEISEKSEIFDDQFSVERPDGSNFTLKIRSTKLEDSAMYFCANSAGTGRADTQYFGPGTRLTVL.